The source of this T cell receptor (beta chain) is a study of OX40 agonist ivuxolimab in advanced cancers. Study details: The study reported partial responses in three patients: one hepatocellular carcinoma, two cutaneous melanoma.

CDR1 SGHNT and CDR2 YYREEE come from the germline V gene (reference sequence). The CDR3 extends over 14 amino acids. V dropped 1 base and J dropped 5 bases, with 11 bases sitting between them. Using immunoSEQ multiplex PCR, the repertoire was profiled, and TCRdb retains in-frame clones only, with some absent. This table holds fewer than 90,000 clones, roughly 80% found once. The clonotype was recovered from an adult with an advanced solid tumor such as melanoma, head and neck, liver or kidney cancer. Sequenced material: CD4+ or CD8+ T cells sorted from blood, taken in a trial of the OX40 agonist ivuxolimab. The genes are TRBV5-4 and TRBJ2-3; no clear D. CDR3 residues: CASSLLDSQDTQYF. CDR3 DNA sequence: TGTGCCAGCAGCTTGCTAGATTCGCAAGATACGCAGTATTTT.